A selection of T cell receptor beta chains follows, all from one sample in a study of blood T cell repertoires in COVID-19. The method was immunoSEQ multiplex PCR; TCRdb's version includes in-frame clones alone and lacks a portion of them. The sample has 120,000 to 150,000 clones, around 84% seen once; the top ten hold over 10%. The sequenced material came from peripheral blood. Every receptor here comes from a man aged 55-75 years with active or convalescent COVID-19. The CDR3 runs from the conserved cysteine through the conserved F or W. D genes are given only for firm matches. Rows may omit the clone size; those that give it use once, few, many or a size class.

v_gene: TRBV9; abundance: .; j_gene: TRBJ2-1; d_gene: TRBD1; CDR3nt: TGTGCCAGCAGCGAGCTCCAGGGGGCTAACGTTGAGCAGTTCTTC; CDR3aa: CASSELQGANVEQFF
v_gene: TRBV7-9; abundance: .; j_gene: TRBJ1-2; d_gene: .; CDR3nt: TGTGCCAGCAGCTTATATCCAACGGAGGGCTATGGCTACACCTTC; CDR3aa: CASSLYPTEGYGYTF
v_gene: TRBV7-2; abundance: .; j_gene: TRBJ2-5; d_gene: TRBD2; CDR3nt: TGTGCCAGCAGCCCAGATGGATGGGGGGGGGCCCAGTACTTC; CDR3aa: CASSPDGWGGAQYF
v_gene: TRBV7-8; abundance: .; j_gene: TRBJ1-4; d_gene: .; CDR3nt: TGTGCCAGCAGCTTAGGACAGTGGAATGAAAAACTGTTTTTT; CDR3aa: CASSLGQWNEKLFF
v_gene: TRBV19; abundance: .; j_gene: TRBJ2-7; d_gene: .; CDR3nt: TGTGCCAGTAGTATTGGCACCGGGACACGAGAACAGCAGTACTTC; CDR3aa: CASSIGTGTREQQYF
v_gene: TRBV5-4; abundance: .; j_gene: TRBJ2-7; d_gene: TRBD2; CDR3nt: TGTGCCAGCAGCTTGGCCACTAGCGGGACATACGAGCAGTACTTC; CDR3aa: CASSLATSGTYEQYF
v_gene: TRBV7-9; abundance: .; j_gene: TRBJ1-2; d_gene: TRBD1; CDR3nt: TGTGCCAGCAGCTTTCGACAGGGGGCGTCTGGCTACACCTTC; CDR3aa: CASSFRQGASGYTF
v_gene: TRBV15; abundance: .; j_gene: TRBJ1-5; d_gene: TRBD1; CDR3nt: TGTGCCACCAGCAGAGACAGGGGGAGGAATCAGCCCCAGCATTTT; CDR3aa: CATSRDRGRNQPQHF
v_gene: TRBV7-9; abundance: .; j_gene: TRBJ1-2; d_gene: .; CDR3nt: TGTGCCAGCAGCTTCGGGTTCGGCGGCCGCTATGGCTACACCTTC; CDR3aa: CASSFGFGGRYGYTF
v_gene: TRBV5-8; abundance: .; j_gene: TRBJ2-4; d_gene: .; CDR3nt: TGTGCCAGCAGCTTGAGAGCAGGGGAGAACATTCAGTACTTC; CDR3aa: CASSLRAGENIQYF
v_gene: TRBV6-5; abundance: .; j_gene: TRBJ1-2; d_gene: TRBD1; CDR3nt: TGTGCCAGCATCCCAAGACAGGGGGTGTACTATGGCTACACCTTC; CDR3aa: CASIPRQGVYYGYTF
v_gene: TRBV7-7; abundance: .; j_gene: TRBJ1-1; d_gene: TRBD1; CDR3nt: TGTGCCAGCAGCGCCGACAGGGGGCGTAGAGCTTTCTTT; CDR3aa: CASSADRGRRAFF
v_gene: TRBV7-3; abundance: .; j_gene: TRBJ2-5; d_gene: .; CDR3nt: TGTGCCAGCAGCTCGCCGGGATTTTCAGAGACCCAGTACTTC; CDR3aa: CASSSPGFSETQYF
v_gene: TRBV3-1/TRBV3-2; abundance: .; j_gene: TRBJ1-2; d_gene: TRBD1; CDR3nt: TGTGCCAGCAGCCCCGGACAGGCTTTCTATGGCTACACCTTC; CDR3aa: CASSPGQAFYGYTF
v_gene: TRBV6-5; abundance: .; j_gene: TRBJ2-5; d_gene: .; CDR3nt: TGTGCCAGCAGTTACTCGGGTCCCAGGAATGCAGAGACCCAGTACTTC; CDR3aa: CASSYSGPRNAETQYF
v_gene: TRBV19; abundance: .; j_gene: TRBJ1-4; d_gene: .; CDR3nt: TGTGCCAGTAGTACGGTCGACAGTAGGAATGAAAAACTGTTTTTT; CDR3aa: CASSTVDSRNEKLFF
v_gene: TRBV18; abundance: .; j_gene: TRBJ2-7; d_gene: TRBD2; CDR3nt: TGTGCCAGCTCAGCTGCGGGAGGGCCATACGAGCAGTACTTC; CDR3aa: CASSAAGGPYEQYF
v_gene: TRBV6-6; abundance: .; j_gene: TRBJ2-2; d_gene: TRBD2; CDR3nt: TGTGCCAGCATCGAGAGAGCGGGGGCAAACACCGGGGAACTGTTTTTT; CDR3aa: CASIERAGANTGELFF
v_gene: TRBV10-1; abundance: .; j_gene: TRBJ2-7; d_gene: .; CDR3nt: TGCGCCAGCAGTGAAGAGGCCCACTCCTACGAGCAGTACTTC; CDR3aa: CASSEEAHSYEQYF
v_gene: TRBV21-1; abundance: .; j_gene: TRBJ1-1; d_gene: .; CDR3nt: TGTGCCAGCAGCGACCCCGCTCGCCCTCTCGGCGGAGGGATTGGCACTGAAGCTTTCTTT; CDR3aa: CASSDPARPLGGGIGTEAFF
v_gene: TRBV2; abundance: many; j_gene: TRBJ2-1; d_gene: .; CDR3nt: TGTGCCAGCAGTCTTTACAATGAGCAGTTCTTC; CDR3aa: CASSLYNEQFF
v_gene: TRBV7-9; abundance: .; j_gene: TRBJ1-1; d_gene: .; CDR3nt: TGTGCCAGCAGCTTCTCCGGTGCATGGGGCGAGACCATGAACACTGAAGCTTTCTTT; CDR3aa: CASSFSGAWGETMNTEAFF
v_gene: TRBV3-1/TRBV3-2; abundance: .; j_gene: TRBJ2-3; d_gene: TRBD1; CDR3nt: TGTGCCAGCAGCCAAGTGGGGACAGGGTCTAGCACAGATACGCAGTATTTT; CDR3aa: CASSQVGTGSSTDTQYF
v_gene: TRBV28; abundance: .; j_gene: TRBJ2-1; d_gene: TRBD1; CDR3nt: TGTGCCAGCAGTGATCCAGATTCCGGGACAGGGGATGAGCAGTTCTTC; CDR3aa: CASSDPDSGTGDEQFF
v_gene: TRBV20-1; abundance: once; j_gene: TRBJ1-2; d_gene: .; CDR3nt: TGCAGTGCTAGCCGTGGCTACACCTTC; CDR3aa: CSASRGYTF
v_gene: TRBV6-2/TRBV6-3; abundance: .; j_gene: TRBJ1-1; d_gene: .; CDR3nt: TGTGCCAGCAGTTATCGTAACACTGAAGCTTTCTTT; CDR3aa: CASSYRNTEAFF
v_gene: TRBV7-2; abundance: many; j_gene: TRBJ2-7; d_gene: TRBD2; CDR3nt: TGTGCCAGCAGTCTCCGACTAGCTGGGTACGAGCAGTACTTC; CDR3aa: CASSLRLAGYEQYF
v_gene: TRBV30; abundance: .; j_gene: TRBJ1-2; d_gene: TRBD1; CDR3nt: TGTGCCTGGAGTCCCCGGGACAGATCTAACTATGGCTACACCTTC; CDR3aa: CAWSPRDRSNYGYTF
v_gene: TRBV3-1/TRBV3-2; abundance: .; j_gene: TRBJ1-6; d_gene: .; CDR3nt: TGTGCCAGCAGCCAAGGGGTAGGACAGCCTTTCTCCTATAATTCACCCCTCCACTTT; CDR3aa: CASSQGVGQPFSYNSPLHF
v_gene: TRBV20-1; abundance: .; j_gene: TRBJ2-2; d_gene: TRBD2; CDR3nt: TGCAGTGCTAGTAAACTAGCGGGGTCGAACACCGGGGAGCTGTTTTTT; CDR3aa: CSASKLAGSNTGELFF
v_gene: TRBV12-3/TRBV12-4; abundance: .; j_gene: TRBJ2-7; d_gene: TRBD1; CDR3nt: TGTGCCAGCAGTTTTAAGACAGGGGACGAGCAGTACTTC; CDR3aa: CASSFKTGDEQYF
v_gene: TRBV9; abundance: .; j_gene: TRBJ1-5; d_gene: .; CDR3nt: TGTGCCAGCAGCGTAGACACAGGCAATCAGCCCCAGCATTTT; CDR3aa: CASSVDTGNQPQHF
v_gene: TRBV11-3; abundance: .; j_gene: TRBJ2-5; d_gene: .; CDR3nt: TGTGCCAGCAGCTTAGGGGCTGGAGGCCAAGAGACCCAGTACTTC; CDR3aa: CASSLGAGGQETQYF
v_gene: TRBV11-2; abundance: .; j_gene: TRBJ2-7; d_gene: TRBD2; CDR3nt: TGTGCCAGCAGCATTCAACCGACTAGCGGCTACGAGCAGTACTTC; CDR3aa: CASSIQPTSGYEQYF
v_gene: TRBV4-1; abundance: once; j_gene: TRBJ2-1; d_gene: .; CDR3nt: TGCGCCAGCAGCCCTAGACAGTACAATGAGCAGTTCTTC; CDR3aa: CASSPRQYNEQFF
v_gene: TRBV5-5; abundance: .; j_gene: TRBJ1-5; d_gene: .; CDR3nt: TGTGCCAGCAGCTTGGTCTGGCGGGTCGGTCAGCCCCAGCATTTT; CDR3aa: CASSLVWRVGQPQHF
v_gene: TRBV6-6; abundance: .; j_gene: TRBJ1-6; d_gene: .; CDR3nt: TGTGCCAGCAGTTACAGCCCGAGCTCCTATAATTCACCCCTCCACTTT; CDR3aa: CASSYSPSSYNSPLHF
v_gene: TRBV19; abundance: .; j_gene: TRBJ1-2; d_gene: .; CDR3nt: TGTGCCAGTAGGCTGACAGCTAACTATGGCTACACCTTC; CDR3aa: CASRLTANYGYTF
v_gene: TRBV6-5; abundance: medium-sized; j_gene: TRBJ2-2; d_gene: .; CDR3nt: TGTGCCAGCAGTTACCGACGGGTCGGGGAGCTGTTTTTT; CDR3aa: CASSYRRVGELFF
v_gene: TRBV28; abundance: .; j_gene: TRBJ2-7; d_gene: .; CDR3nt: TGTGCCAGCAGACGACAGGAATCAAGCTCCTACGAGCAGTACTTC; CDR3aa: CASRRQESSSYEQYF
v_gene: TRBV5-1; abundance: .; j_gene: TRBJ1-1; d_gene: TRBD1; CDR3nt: TGCGCCAGCAGCGGGACAGGGGTTAACACTGAAGCTTTCTTT; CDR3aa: CASSGTGVNTEAFF
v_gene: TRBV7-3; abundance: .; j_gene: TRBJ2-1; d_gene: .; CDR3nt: TGTGCCAGCAGCCGGACATCGGACTACAATGAGCAGTTCTTC; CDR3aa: CASSRTSDYNEQFF
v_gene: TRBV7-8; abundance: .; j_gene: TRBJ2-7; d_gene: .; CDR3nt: TGTGCCAGCAGCTTAGCGCGCGGTTTAGAGCAGTACTTC; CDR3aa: CASSLARGLEQYF
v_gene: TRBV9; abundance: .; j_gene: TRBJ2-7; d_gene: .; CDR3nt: TGTGCCAGCAGCGTAGCGGCACAGGGAGCCACCTACGAGCAGTACTTC; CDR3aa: CASSVAAQGATYEQYF
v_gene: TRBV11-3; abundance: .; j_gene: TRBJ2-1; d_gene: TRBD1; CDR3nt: TGTGCCAGCAGCCAAAGCGACAGGGACAATGAGCAGTTCTTC; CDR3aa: CASSQSDRDNEQFF
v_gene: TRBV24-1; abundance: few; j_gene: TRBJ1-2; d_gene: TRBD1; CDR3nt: TGTGCCACCAGTGATTGGACAGGGTCTAACTATGGCTACACCTTC; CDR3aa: CATSDWTGSNYGYTF
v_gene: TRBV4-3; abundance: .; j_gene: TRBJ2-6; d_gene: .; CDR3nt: TGCGCCAGCAGCCAGGGGGGTCCAGGTACCTCTGGGGCCAACGTCCTGACTTTC; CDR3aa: CASSQGGPGTSGANVLTF
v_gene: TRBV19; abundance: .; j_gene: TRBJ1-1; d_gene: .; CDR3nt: TGTGCCAGTAGTAGTGGCGGAGCCGGCTTGAGCACTGAAGCTTTCTTT; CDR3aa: CASSSGGAGLSTEAFF
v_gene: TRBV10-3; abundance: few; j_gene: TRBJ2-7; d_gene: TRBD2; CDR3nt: TGTGCCATCAGTGAGTCTCGGACTAGCGGGAGTGGCGAGCAGTACTTC; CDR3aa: CAISESRTSGSGEQYF
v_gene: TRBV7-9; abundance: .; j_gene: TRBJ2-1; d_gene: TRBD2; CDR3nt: TGTGCCAGCAGCTTAGCGCTCGCGGGAGTCAATGAGCAGTTCTTC; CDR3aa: CASSLALAGVNEQFF
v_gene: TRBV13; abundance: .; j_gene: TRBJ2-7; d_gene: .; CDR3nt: TGTGCCAGCAGCGCCGGGTCCTCGTTCTACGAGCAGTACTTC; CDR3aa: CASSAGSSFYEQYF
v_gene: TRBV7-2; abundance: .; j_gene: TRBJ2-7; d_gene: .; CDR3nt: TGTGCCAGCAGCTTAGGAGGGAGTACTTTCGAGCAGTACTTC; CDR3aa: CASSLGGSTFEQYF
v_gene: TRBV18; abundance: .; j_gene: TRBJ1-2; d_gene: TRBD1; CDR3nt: TGTGCCAGCTCACCAGCAGGGGGGAACTATGGCTACACCTTC; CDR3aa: CASSPAGGNYGYTF
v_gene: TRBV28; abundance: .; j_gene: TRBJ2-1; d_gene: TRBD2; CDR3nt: TGTGCCAGCACCTCTAGCGGGAGGGCCTGGAATGAGCAGTTCTTC; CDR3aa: CASTSSGRAWNEQFF
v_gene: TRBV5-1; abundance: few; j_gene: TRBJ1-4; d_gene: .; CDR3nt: TGCGCCAGCAGCTTGGCCGGGAGGGTGAGAGCTGCAACTAATGAAAAACTGTTTTTT; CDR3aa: CASSLAGRVRAATNEKLFF
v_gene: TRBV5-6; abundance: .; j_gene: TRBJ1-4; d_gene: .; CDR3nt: TGTGCCAGCAGTCGCGGGGGGGCAGCGAATGAAAAACTGTTTTTT; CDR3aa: CASSRGGAANEKLFF
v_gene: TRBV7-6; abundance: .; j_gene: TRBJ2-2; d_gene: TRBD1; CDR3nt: TGTGCCAGCAGCTCCCGACAACAGGGGGACGGGGAGCTGTTTTTT; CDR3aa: CASSSRQQGDGELFF
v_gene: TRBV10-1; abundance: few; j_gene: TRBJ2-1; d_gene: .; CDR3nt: TGCGCCAGCAGGCGTATCGACACAGGCGAGCAGTTCTTC; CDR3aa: CASRRIDTGEQFF
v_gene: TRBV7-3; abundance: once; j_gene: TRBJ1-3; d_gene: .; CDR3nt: TGTGCCAGCAGCCTCGGTGGGCGAGACACCATATATTTT; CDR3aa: CASSLGGRDTIYF